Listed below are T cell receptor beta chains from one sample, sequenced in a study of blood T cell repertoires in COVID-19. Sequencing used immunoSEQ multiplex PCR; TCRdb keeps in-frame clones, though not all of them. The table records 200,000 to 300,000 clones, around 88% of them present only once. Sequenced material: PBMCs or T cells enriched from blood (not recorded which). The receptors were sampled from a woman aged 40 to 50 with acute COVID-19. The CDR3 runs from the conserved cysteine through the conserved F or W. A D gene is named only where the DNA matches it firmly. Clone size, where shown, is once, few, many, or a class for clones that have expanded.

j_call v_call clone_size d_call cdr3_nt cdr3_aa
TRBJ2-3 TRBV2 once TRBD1 TGTGCCACCCGGACAGGGATTATTTCAGATACGCAGTATTTT CATRTGIISDTQYF
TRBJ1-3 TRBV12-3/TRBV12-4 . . TGTGCCAGCAACACCCCGGATGCGGACACCATATATTTT CASNTPDADTIYF
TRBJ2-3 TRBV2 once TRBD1 TGTGCCAGCTTCTTGGGACAGGGTACAGATACGCAGTATTTT CASFLGQGTDTQYF
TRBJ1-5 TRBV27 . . TGTGCCAGCAGTTTAGTTCGGGGGGGTGATCAGCCCCAGCATTTT CASSLVRGGDQPQHF
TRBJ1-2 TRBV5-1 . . TGCGCCAGCAGCTTGGCCCTCGGAGACTATGGCTACACCTTC CASSLALGDYGYTF
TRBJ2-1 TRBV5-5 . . TGTGCCAGCAGCCCAGGAGGGTCTAGCAACTATGAGCAGTTCTTC CASSPGGSSNYEQFF
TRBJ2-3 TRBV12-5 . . TGTGCTAGTGGTCTACGAGGGCCAGATACGCAGTATTTT CASGLRGPDTQYF
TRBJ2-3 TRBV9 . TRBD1 TGTGCCAGCAGCGTAGCGGGGACAGGGATGGATACGCAGTATTTT CASSVAGTGMDTQYF
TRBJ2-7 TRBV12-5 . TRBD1 TGTGCTAGTGCTCGAAACTCCGGGACAGGGTCAAGTATTGGAAACGAGCAGTACTTC CASARNSGTGSSIGNEQYF
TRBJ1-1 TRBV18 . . TGTGCCAGCTCACCTCACAGAGCCACTGAAGCTTTCTTT CASSPHRATEAFF
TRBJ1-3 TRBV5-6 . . TGTGCCAGCAGCTTGTCGGCAGGGCGAAACACCATATATTTT CASSLSAGRNTIYF
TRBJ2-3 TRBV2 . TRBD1 TGTGCCAGCAAGACAGGGAATACAGATACGCAGTATTTT CASKTGNTDTQYF
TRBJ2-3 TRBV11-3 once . TGTGCCAGCAGCTTAGGGAGAGGGCAGGGGTCGGATACGCAGTATTTT CASSLGRGQGSDTQYF
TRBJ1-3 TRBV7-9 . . TGTGCCAGCAGCCCCGCGGGCTCTGCAAACACCATATATTTT CASSPAGSANTIYF
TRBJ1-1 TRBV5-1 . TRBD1 TGCGCCAGCAGCTTGGAGCCCAGGGGGCGGTTCGACACTGAAGCTTTCTTT CASSLEPRGRFDTEAFF
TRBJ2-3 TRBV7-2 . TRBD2 TGTGCCAGCAGCTTACTTGTGGGGGCTAGCGGGGGGCTACATACGCAGTATTTT CASSLLVGASGGLHTQYF
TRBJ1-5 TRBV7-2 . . TGTGCCAGCAGCCCCGGGGAGCGGAGGGTGGATCAGCCCCAGCATTTT CASSPGERRVDQPQHF
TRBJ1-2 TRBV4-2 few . TGTGCCAGCAGCCAAGACAGAAGTAAGAGGGGGTCTGAGGACTATGGCTACACCTTC CASSQDRSKRGSEDYGYTF
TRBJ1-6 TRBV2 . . TGTGCCAGCAGTGCGCAGGGAGGGTCACCCCTCCACTTT CASSAQGGSPLHF
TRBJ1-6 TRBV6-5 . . TGTGCCAGCAGACGCGATCCGAATTCACCCCTCCACTTT CASRRDPNSPLHF
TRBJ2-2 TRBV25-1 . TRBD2 TGTGCCAGCAGTGGAGTAGCGGGGGCCCAGCTGTTTTTT CASSGVAGAQLFF
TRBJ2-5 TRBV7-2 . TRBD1 TGTGCCAGCAGTTACTTTGGGACAGCACAAGAGACCCAGTACTTC CASSYFGTAQETQYF
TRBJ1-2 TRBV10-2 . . TGCGCCAGCAGTGATTCTACCCGGTTCGGCTACACCTTC CASSDSTRFGYTF
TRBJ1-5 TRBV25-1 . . TGTGCCAGCAGATTAGAGGTCGCTCAGCCCCAGCATTTT CASRLEVAQPQHF
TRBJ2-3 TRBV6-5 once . TGTGCCACTTCTCTACTTACTAGGGACACAGATACGCAGTATTTT CATSLLTRDTDTQYF
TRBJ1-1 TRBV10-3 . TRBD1 TGTGCCATCAGTGACCGACAGGGGGGCACTGAAGCTTTCTTT CAISDRQGGTEAFF
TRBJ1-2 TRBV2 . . TGTGCCAGCAGTGTCGGGATGAACTATGGCTACACCTTC CASSVGMNYGYTF
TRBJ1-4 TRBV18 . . TGTGCCAGCTCACCCCAGGGAACAACTAATGAAAAACTGTTTTTT CASSPQGTTNEKLFF
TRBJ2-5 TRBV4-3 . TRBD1 TGCGCCAGCAGCCGCGAGTGGACAGGGGAGACCCAGTACTTC CASSREWTGETQYF
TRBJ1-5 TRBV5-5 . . TGTGCCAGCAGCTTGAGCGGACAGCCCAGCAGCAATCAGCCCCAGCATTTT CASSLSGQPSSNQPQHF
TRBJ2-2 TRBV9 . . TGTGCCAGCAGCGTAGTCGGCGGAGTGAACACCGGGGAGCTGTTTTTT CASSVVGGVNTGELFF
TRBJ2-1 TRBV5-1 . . TGCGCCAGCAGCTTGGAAACACCCCTCTACAATGAGCAGTTCTTC CASSLETPLYNEQFF
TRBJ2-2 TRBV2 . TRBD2 TGTGCCAGCATAGAGACTAGCGTGGACGGGGAGCTGTTTTTT CASIETSVDGELFF
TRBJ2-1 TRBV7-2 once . TGTGCCAGCAGCTTAGCTTTAGCGAGTGAGCAGTTCTTC CASSLALASEQFF
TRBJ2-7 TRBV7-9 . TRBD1 TGTGCCAGCAGCAGAGGGGGACAGGGGACCGAGCAGTACTTC CASSRGGQGTEQYF
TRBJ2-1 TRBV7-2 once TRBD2 TGTGCCAGCAGCTCGAAACGGCGGGAGGGCCTGGGGAATGAGCAGTTCTTC CASSSKRREGLGNEQFF
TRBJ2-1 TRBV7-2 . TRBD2 TGTGCCAGCAGCTCCAGACTAGCGGGAGGGCCTCTTTCCTACAATGAGCAGTTCTTC CASSSRLAGGPLSYNEQFF
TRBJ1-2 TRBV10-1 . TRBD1 TGCGCCAGCCCCCTGGGGACAGCCTACGGCTACACCTTC CASPLGTAYGYTF
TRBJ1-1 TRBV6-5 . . TGTGCCAGCTCCTCCAAGGGAGGGGGGACTGAAGCTTTCTTT CASSSKGGGTEAFF
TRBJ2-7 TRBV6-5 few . TGTGCCAGCGGGAGTCTGGACAGCTACGAGCAGTACTTC CASGSLDSYEQYF
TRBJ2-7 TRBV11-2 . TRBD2 TGTGCCAGCAGCTCTAGCGGACTGCCGGTTGGGCAGTACTTC CASSSSGLPVGQYF
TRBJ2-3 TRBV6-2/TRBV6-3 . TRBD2 TGTGCCAGCAGTTACACACAGACTAGCGGGTTTGCCACAGATACGCAGTATTTT CASSYTQTSGFATDTQYF
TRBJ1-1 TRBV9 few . TGTGCCAGCAGCGCCCAACAGGGGAACACTGAAGCTTTCTTT CASSAQQGNTEAFF
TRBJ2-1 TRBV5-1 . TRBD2 TGCGCCAGCAGCTTGGCTAGCGGGAGCCACAATGAGCAGTTCTTC CASSLASGSHNEQFF
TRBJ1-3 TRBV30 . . TGTGCCTGGAACGAGTACTCTGGAAACACCATATATTTT CAWNEYSGNTIYF
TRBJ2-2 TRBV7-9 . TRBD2 TGTGCCAGCAGTTACCTTGGGGAGGGCCGGACCGGGGAGCTGTTTTTT CASSYLGEGRTGELFF
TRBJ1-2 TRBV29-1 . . TGCAGCGTTGAATACAGGGCGACCTTGGGCTACACCTTC CSVEYRATLGYTF
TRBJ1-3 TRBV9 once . TGTGCCAGCAGCGCTTCCCCCCTCTCTGGAAACACCATATATTTT CASSASPLSGNTIYF
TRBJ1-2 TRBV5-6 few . TGTGCCAGCAGCTTGTCTGGAGGGGCTAACTATGGCTACACCTTC CASSLSGGANYGYTF
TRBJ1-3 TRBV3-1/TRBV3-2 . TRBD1 TGTGCCAGCAGCCAAATCTACCGGGACAGCGAAGTGGGGTTGGAATATTCTGGAAACACCATATATTTT CASSQIYRDSEVGLEYSGNTIYF
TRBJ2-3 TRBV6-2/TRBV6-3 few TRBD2 TGTGCCAGCAGTTACTACCAAGCGGGAGGGCCGGGAGATACGCAGTATTTT CASSYYQAGGPGDTQYF
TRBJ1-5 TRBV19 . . TGTGCCAGTAGTATAGGGGACAACAGCAATCAGCCCCAGCATTTT CASSIGDNSNQPQHF